This T cell receptor (beta chain) emerged from a study of Ad26.COV2.S vaccination and SARS-CoV-2 variants. As concerns this clone: Other DNA sequences of this sample code for an identical CDR3.

The CDR3 has 14 amino acids. The ends were cut back, 6 bases at V and 2 bases at J, with 13 bases in the middle. CDR1 and CDR2 (germline): KGHSH, LQKENI. Data came from immunoSEQ multiplex PCR; TCRdb stores just in-frame clones and leaves some out. This sample has 300,000 to 500,000 clones, with 88% found just once. The treatment here: some 20 received Ad26.COV2.S at low or high dose, single or two shots; 5 received placebo; per-sample allocation not given. Sample collection was performed on day 63 after the first vaccine or placebo injection. The specimen comprised peripheral blood, sampled in a trial of Ad26.COV2.S vaccine versus placebo. The receptor comes from a person between 18 and 60 years old who received the Ad26.COV2.S COVID-19 vaccine or a placebo. The chain links TRBV18 to TRBJ2-5, with D possibly being TRBD2 (5 bases). The CDR3 DNA reads as TGTGCCAGCTCTCCAACTAGTGGACAAGAGACCCAGTACTTC. As protein: CASSPTSGQETQYF.